These 9 T cell receptor beta chains were all obtained from the same sample, sequenced in a study of radiotherapy plus CTLA-4 blockade in lung cancer. Profiling relied on immunoSEQ multiplex PCR, and the TCRdb table lists in-frame clones only, not all of them. The repertoire has about 73,000 clones, about nine tenths of them found once; the top ten carry 40%. The sequences come from peripheral blood, collected from a patient treated with radiotherapy plus ipilimumab. The receptors derive from a human donor with non-small cell lung cancer that progressed on radiotherapy plus ipilimumab.

In this sample, this clone turned up once. Relative to the germline gene, one junction end is altered; a read error may explain this. The same CDR3 also results from other DNA sequences found in this sample. V and J are TRBV5-4 and TRBJ2-1; D gene uncertain. The CDR3 totals 13 residues. The V gene's germline CDR1 is SGHNT and CDR2 YYREEE (reference sequence). CDR3 region: CASSLVSDNEQFF. CDR3 in DNA: TGCGCCAGCAGCTTGGTAAGCGACAATGAGCAGTTCTTC.

The chain recombines TRBV28 with TRBJ2-6; 8 bases line up with TRBD1. CDR1 is MDHEN and CDR2 is SYDVKM in the germline V gene. V shed 5 bases and J 0 bases; nucleotides not matched to a gene: 6. The CDR3 runs 17 residues. The CDR3 region has the DNA TGTGCCAGCAGTATTCAGGGGGCTCTCTCTGGGGCCAACGTCCTGACTTTC. Its translation: CASSIQGALSGANVLTF.

J is TRBJ1-2 and V is TRBV5-6; D may be TRBD1 (5 bases). The CDR3 length is 15 residues. Trimming took 2 bases from V and 4 from J, leaving 15 bases between them. Germline V CDR1 and CDR2: SGHDT, YYEEEE. DNA of the CDR3: TGTGCCAGCAGCTTTTCCGGGACGGAGACCTATGGCTACACCTTC. Its translation is CASSFSGTETYGYTF.

The CDR3 loop reads CASSLNAGLAGGRYETQYF. CDR3 sequence (DNA): TGTGCCAGCAGCTTAAATGCCGGGCTAGCGGGAGGGCGTTACGAGACCCAGTACTTC. The chain combines TRBV7-3 with TRBJ2-5; 12 bases match TRBD2. CDR1 is SGHTA and CDR2 is FQGTGA in the germline V gene. This CDR3 contains 19 residues. V shed 1 base and J 5 bases; nucleotides not matched to a gene: 14.

V is TRBV28 and J is TRBJ2-3; 12 bases align to TRBD2. Germline V gene lookup returns CDR1 MDHEN and CDR2 SYDVKM. J was trimmed by 4 bases and V by 6 bases; bases with no gene match: 5. The CDR3 contains 15 residues. Written as DNA, the CDR3 is TGTGCCAGCAGGCTTACTAGCGGGAGGCCAGATACGCAGTATTTT. It specifies CASRLTSGRPDTQYF.

The rearrangement uses TRBV2 and TRBJ2-1; 7 bases fit TRBD2. This CDR3 is 16 amino acids long. The V gene end was trimmed by 5 bases and the J gene end by 0 bases; junction bases not matched to a gene: 7. CDR1 is SNHLY and CDR2 is FYNNEI in the germline V gene. The CDR3 DNA is TGTGCCAGCAGTCTATCGGGGGGAAGCTCCTACAATGAGCAGTTCTTC. As protein: CASSLSGGSSYNEQFF.

The DNA of the CDR3 is TGTGCCAGTAGTATAGTGGGGGGGCCGAATGAGCAGTTCTTC. Protein sequence: CASSIVGGPNEQFF. The rearrangement uses TRBV19 and TRBJ2-1, with a weak D call TRBD2 (7 bases). CDR3 length: 14 amino acids. The germline V and J ends were trimmed by 1 base and 7 bases, with 11 bases remaining between them. CDR1 and CDR2 (germline): LNHDA, SQIVND (reference sequence).

V usage is TRBV28 and J usage is TRBJ2-7, with 11 bases that match TRBD2. The CDR3 length is 16 residues. The germline CDR1 and CDR2 sequences are MDHEN and SYDVKM. V was pared by 3 bases and J by 4 bases, with 8 bases of the junction left unmatched. The CDR3 nucleotides are TGTGCCAGCAGTTTGGTCGGGCTAGCGGGAGGTTACGAGCAGTACTTC. This sequence encodes CASSLVGLAGGYEQYF.

The chain is built from TRBV4-1 and TRBJ1-5, with 11 bases identical to TRBD1. Germline-derived CDR1 and CDR2 are MGHRA and YSYEKL. CDR3 length equals 16 residues. With V trimmed by 2 bases and J by 11 bases, 11 bases remained unmatched. CDR3 sequence reads: CASSQSGTGGFKAQHF. In DNA form, the CDR3 reads TGCGCCAGCAGCCAATCCGGGACAGGGGGATTTAAGGCCCAGCATTTT.